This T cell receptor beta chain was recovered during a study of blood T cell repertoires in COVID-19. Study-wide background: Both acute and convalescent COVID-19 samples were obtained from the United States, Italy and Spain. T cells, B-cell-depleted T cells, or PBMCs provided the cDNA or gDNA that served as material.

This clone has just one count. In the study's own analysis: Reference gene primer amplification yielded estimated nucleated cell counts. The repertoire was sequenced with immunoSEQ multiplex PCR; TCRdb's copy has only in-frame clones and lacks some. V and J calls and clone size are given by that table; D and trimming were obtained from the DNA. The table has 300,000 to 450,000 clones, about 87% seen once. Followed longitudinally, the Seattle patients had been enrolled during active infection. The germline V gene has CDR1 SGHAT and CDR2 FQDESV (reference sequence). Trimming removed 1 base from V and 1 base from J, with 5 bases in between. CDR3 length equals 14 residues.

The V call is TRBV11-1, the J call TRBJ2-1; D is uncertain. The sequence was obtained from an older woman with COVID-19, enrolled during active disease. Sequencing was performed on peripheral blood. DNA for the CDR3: TGTGCCAGCAGCTTAGGCAGGTCCTACAATGAGCAGTTCTTC. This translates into CASSLGRSYNEQFF.